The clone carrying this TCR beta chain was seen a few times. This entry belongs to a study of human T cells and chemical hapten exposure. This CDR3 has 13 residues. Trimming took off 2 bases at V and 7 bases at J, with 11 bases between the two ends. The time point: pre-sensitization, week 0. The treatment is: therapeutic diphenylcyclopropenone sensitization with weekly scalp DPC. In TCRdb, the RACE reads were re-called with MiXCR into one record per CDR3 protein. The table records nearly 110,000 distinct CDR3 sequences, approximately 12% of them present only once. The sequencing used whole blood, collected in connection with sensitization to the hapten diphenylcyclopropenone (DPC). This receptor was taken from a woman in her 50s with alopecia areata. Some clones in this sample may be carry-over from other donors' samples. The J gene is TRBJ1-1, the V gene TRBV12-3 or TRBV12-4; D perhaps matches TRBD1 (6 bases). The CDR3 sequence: CASSLPGVSEAFF. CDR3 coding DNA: TGTGCCAGCAGTTTACCAGGGGTTAGTGAAGCTTTCTTT.